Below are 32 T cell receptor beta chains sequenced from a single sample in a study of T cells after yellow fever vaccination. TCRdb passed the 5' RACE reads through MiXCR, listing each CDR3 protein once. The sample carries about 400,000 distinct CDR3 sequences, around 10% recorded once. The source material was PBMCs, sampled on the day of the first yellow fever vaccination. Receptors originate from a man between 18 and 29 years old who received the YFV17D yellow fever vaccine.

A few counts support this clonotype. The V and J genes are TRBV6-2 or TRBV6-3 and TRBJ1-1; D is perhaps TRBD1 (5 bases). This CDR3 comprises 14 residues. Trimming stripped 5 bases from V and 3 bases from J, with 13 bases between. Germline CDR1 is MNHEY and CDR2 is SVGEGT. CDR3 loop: CASSTGREHTEAFF. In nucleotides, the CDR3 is TGTGCCAGCAGTACGGGCAGGGAGCACACTGAAGCTTTCTTT.

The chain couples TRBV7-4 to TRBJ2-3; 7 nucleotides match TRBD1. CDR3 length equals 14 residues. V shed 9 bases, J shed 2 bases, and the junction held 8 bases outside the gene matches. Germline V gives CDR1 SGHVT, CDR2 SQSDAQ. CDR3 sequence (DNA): TGTGCCAGAGGTAGCAGGGGGTCCACAGATACGCAGTATTTT. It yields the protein CARGSRGSTDTQYF.

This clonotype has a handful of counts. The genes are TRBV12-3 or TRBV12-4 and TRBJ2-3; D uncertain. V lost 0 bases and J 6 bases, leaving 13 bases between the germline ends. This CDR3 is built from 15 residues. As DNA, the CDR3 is TGTGCCAGCAGTTTAGCGAGTGTGGTGTCGGATACGCAGTATTTT. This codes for CASSLASVVSDTQYF.

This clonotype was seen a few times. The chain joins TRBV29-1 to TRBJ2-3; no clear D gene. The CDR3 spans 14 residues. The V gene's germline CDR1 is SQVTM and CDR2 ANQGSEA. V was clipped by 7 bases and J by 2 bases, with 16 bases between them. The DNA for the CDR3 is TGCAGCGCCCGGCCCATCCCGCCCACAGATACGCAGTATTTT. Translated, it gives CSARPIPPTDTQYF.

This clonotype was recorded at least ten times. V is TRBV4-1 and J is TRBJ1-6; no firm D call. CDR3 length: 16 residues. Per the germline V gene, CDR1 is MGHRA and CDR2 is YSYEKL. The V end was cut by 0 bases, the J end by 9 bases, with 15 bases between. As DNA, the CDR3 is TGCGCCAGCAGCCAAGACGGGAAGACAAACCGTTCACCCCTCCACTTT. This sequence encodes CASSQDGKTNRSPLHF.

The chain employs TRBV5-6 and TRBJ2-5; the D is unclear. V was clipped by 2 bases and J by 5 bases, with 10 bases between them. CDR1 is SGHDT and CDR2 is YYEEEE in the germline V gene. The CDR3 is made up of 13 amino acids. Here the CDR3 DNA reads TGTGCCAGCAGCTTTTCCGTTGGGGAGACCCAGTACTTC. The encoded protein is CASSFSVGETQYF.

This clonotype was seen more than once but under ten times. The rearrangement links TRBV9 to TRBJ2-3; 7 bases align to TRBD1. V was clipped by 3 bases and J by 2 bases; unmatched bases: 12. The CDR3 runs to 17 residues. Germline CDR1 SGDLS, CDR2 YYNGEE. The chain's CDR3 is CASSGRQGQTFTDTQYF. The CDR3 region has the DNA TGTGCCAGCAGCGGCCGACAGGGTCAAACTTTCACAGATACGCAGTATTTT.

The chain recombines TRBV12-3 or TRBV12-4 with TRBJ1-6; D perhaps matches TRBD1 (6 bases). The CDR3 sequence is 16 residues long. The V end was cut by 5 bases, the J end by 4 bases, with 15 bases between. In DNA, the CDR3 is TGTGCCAGCAGTGCCGCGGACAGAGAATATAATTCACCCCTCCACTTT. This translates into CASSAADREYNSPLHF.

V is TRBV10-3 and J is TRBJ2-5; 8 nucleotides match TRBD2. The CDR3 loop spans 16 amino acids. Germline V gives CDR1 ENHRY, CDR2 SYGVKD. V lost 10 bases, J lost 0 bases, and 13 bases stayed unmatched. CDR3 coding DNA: TGTGCCACGGGGGGGAGTCTCAGCGGGGACCAAGAGACCCAGTACTTC. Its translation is CATGGSLSGDQETQYF.

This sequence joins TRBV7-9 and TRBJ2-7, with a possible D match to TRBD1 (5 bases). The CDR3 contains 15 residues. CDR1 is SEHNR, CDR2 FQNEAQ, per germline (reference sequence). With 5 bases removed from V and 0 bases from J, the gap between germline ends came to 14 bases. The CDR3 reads CASSPIKDTSYEQYV. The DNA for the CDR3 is TGTGCCAGCAGCCCTATAAAGGACACCTCCTACGAGCAGTACGTC.

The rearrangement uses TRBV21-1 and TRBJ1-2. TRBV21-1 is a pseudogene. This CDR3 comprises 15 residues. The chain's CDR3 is CASSKSGISHYGYTF. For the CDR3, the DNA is TGTGCCAGCAGCAAATCGGGGATATCCCACTATGGCTACACCTTC.

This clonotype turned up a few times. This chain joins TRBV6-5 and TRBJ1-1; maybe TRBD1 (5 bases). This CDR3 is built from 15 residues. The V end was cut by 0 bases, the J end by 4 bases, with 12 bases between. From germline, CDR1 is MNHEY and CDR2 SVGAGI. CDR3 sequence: CASSYSRGGATEAFF. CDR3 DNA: TGTGCCAGCAGTTACTCGAGGGGAGGGGCCACTGAAGCTTTCTTT.

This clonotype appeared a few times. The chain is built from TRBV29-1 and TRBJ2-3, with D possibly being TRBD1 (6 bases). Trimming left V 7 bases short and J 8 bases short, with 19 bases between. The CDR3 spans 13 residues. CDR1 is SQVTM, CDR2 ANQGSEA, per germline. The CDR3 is CSETDSSSGTQYF. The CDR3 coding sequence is TGCAGCGAAACGGACAGCAGTTCGGGTACGCAGTATTTT.

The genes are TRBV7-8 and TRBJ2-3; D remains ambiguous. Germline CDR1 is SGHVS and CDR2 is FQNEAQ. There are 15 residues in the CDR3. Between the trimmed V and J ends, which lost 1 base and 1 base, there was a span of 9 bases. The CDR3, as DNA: TGTGCCAGCAGCTTAGGCAGGTCGGGCACAGATACGCAGTATTTT. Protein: CASSLGRSGTDTQYF.

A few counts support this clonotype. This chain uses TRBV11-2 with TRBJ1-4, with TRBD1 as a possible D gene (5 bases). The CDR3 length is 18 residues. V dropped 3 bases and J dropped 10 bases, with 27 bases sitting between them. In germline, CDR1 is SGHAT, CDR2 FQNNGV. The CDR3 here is CASSFTRTSGTTGGKLFF. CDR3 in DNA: TGTGCCAGCAGCTTTACGCGGACCTCCGGGACGACGGGAGGAAAACTGTTTTTT.

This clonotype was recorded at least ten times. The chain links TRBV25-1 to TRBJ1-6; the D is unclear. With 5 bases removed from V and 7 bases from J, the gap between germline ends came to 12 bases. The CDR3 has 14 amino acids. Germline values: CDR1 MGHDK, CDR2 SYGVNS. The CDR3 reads CASSTAGSNSPLHF. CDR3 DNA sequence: TGTGCCAGCAGTACCGCAGGTTCCAATTCACCCCTCCACTTT.

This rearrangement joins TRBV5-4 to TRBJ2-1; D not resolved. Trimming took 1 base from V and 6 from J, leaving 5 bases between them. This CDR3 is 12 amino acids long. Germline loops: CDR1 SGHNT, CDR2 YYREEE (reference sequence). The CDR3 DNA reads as TGTGCCAGCAGCTTGAAGATCAATGAGCAGTTCTTC. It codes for CASSLKINEQFF.

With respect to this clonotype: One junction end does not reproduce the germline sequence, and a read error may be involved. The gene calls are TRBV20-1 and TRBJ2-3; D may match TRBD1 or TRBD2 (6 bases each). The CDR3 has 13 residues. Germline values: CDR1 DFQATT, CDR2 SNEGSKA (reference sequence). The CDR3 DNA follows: TGCAGTTCTAGCCCGGGGGCCCCAGATACGCAGTATTTT. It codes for CSSSPGAPDTQYF.

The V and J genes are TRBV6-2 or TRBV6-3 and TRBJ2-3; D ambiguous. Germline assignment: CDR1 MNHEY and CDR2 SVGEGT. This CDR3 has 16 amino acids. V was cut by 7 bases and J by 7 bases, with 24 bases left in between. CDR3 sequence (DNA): TGTGCCAGCAACCCCCTCTTAAGAAGATACGATAATACGCAGTATTTT. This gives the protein CASNPLLRRYDNTQYF.

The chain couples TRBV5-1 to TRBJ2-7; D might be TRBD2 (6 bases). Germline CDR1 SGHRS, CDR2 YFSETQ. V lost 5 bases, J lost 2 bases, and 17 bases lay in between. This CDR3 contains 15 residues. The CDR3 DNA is TGCGCCAGCAGGCCGGGAGCTGGGGTCGCCTACGAGCAGTACGTC. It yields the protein CASRPGAGVAYEQYV.

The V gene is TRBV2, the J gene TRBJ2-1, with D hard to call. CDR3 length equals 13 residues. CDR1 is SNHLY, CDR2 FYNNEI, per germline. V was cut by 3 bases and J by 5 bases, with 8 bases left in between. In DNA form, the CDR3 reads TGTGCCAGCAGTGAGAACACCAACAATGAGCAGTTCTTC. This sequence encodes CASSENTNNEQFF.

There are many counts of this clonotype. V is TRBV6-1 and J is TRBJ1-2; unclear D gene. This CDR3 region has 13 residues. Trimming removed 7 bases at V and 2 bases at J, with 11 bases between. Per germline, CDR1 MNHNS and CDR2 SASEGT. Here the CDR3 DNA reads TGTGCCAGCACCCCGGGCGAAAACTATGGCTACACCTTC. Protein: CASTPGENYGYTF.

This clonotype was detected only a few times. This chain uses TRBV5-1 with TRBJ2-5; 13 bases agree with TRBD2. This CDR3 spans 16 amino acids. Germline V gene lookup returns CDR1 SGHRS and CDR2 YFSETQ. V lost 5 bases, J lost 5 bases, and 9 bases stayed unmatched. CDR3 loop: CASRSGTSGEGETQYF. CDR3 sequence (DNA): TGCGCCAGCAGGTCCGGGACTAGCGGGGAGGGGGAGACCCAGTACTTC.

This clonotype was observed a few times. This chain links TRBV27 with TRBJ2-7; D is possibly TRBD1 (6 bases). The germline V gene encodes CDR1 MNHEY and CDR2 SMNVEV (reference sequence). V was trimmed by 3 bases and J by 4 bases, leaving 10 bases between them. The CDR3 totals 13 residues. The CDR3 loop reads CASSFRGQYEQYF. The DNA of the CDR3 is TGTGCCAGCAGTTTTAGGGGACAATACGAGCAGTACTTC.

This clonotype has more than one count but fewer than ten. DNA for the CDR3: TGCGCCAGCAGCTTAGAGGAAAACTCCTACAATGAGCAGTTCTTC. Its protein is CASSLEENSYNEQFF. V usage is TRBV5-1 and J usage is TRBJ2-1; D ambiguous. Trimming left V 2 bases short and J 0 bases short, with 9 bases between. This CDR3 is 15 amino acids long. Germline V gene data show CDR1 as SGHRS and CDR2 as YFSETQ.

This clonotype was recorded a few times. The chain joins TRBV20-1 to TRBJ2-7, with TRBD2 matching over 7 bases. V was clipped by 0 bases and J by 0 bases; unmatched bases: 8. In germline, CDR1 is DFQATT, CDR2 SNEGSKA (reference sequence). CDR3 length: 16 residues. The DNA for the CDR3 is TGCAGTGCTAGAGATGGAGAAAGCGGGACCTCCTACGAGCAGTACTTC. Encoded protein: CSARDGESGTSYEQYF.

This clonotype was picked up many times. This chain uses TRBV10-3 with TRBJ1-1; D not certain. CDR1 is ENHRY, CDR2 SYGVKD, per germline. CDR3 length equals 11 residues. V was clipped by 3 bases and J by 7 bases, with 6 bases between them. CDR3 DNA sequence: TGTGCCATCAGTGAAAGGAGTGAAGCTTTCTTT. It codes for CAISERSEAFF.

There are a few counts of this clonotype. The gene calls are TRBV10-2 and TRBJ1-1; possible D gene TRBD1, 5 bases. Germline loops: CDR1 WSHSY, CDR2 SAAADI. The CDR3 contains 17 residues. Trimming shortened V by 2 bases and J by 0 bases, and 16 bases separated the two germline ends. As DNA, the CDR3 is TGCGCCAGCAGTGAGCTGTCAGGGAGAACAATGAACACTGAAGCTTTCTTT. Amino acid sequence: CASSELSGRTMNTEAFF.

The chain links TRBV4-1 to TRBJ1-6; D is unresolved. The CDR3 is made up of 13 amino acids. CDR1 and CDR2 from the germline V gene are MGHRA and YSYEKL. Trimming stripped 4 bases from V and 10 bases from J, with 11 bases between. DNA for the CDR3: TGCGCCAGCAGCCTCGCGGAAGCATCACCCCTCCACTTT. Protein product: CASSLAEASPLHF.

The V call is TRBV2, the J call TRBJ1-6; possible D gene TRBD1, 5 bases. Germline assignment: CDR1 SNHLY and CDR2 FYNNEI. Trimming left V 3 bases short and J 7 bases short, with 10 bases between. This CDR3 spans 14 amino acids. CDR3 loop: CASSEGRANSPLHF. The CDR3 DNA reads TGTGCCAGCAGTGAGGGCAGGGCAAATTCACCCCTCCACTTT.

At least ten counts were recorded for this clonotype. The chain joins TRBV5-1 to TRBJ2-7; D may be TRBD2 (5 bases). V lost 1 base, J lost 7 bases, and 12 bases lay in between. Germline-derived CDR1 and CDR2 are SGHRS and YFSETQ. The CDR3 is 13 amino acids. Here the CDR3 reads CASSLFDGDEQYV. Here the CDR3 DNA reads TGCGCCAGCAGCTTGTTTGACGGGGATGAGCAGTACGTC.

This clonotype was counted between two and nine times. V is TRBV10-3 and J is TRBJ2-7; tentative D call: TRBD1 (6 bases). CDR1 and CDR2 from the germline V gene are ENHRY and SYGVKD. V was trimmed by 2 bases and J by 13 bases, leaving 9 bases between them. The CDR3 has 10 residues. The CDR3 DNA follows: TGTGCCATCAGTGAGGGACAGATTTACTTC. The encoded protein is CAISEGQIYF.